These 5 T cell receptor beta chains originate from one sample sequenced in a study of response to subunit inactivated influenza vaccine. TCRdb ran MiXCR on the RT-PCR reads and lists one entry per CDR3 protein. The data contain about 520,000 distinct CDR3 sequences, 7.2% of them seen just once; the ten biggest clones take up around 13%. This specimen consisted of PBMCs from blood, obtained about 23 months after vaccination. The source of these receptors is a man between 45 and 75 years old who received an inactivated influenza vaccine.

The sample holds a few counts of this clonotype. This chain connects TRBV6-5 to TRBJ2-5; perhaps D is TRBD1 or TRBD2 (5 bases each). V was clipped by 0 bases and J by 5 bases, with 10 bases between them. Germline assignment: CDR1 MNHEY and CDR2 SVGAGI. The CDR3 consists of 14 residues. CDR3 region: CASSYSGWGETQYF. Here the CDR3 DNA reads TGTGCCAGCAGTTACTCGGGCTGGGGGGAGACCCAGTACTTC.

This clonotype was seen a few times. The gene calls are TRBV9 and TRBJ1-4; D gene uncertain. CDR3 size: 16 residues. V gave up 4 bases and J gave up 8 bases, with 21 bases separating them. Germline values: CDR1 SGDLS, CDR2 YYNGEE. CDR3 sequence (DNA): TGTGCCAGCAGCCGACTGCGTGGACTGACTGGGGAAAAACTGTTTTTT. Translation: CASSRLRGLTGEKLFF.

This rearrangement joins TRBV18 to TRBJ1-1; D is ambiguous. Looked up from germline, CDR1 is KGHSH and CDR2 is LQKENI. V was trimmed by 0 bases and J by 4 bases, leaving 12 bases between them. The CDR3 extends over 15 amino acids. This CDR3 is CASSPPLATGTEAFF. The CDR3 DNA sequence: TGTGCCAGCTCACCACCGTTGGCCACCGGCACTGAAGCTTTCTTT.

The chain couples TRBV12-3 or TRBV12-4 to TRBJ2-2; tentatively, D is TRBD2 (6 bases). V was pared by 6 bases and J by 9 bases, with 20 bases between. This CDR3 spans 15 amino acids. The CDR3 spells CASRTTSGYSWELFF. The CDR3 bases are TGTGCCAGCAGGACGACTAGTGGGTACTCCTGGGAGCTGTTTTTT.

This clonotype was seen ten or more times. An end of the junction differs from the germline gene, which may be a read error. This sequence joins TRBV5-1 and TRBJ2-3; 11 bases match TRBD2. The CDR3 spans 15 residues. The germline V gene encodes CDR1 SGHRS and CDR2 YFSETQ. As DNA, the CDR3 is TGTGCCAGCAGCTTGGGACTAGCGGGCACAGATACGCAGTATTTT. Translated: CASSLGLAGTDTQYF.